This T cell receptor beta chain was captured in a study of human T cells and chemical hapten exposure (dated by TCRdb to the early 2020s). Regarding the study in general: For sensitization, 2% DPC in acetone was applied to an approximately 2 cm by approximately 2 cm area of upper inner arm skin. Patient blood was sampled pre-sensitization (week 0) and at 2, 6 and about 24 weeks after DPC sensitization. Approximately 30 alopecia patients provided blood for TCR sequencing at one to four time points (pre-sensitization, 2, 6 and 24 weeks). Libraries were pooled for sequencing, and variation in per-sample TCR yields was attributed mainly to small differences in library volumes within the pool. Weekly therapeutic DPC doses were additionally applied to the scalp of patients throughout the approximately 25-week study period. Each blood RNA sample was used to sequence both TCR alpha and TCR beta chains. This study followed changes in the peripheral blood TCR repertoire in vivo during primary and secondary sensitization of alopecia patients to the hapten diphenylcyclopropenone (DPC). Patch testing was done on the upper back using Finn chambers containing 0.01% DPC, and results were scored after 6 days according to International Contact Dermatitis Research Group standards. The mostly female patient cohort included alopecia areata with under or over 50% scalp involvement, alopecia totalis and alopecia universalis. On the study overall, not on this receptor specifically: Repeated subsampling changed both the strength of the expansion versus patch-test correlation and the threshold at which the correlation became significant. The number of TCRs above 1 in 1000 frequency did not change with DPC sensitization; there was no evidence of global repertoire structure alterations. Significantly more large CDR3 similarity clusters were formed by expanded TCRs than by pre-sensitization or healthy control sets, consistent with antigen-driven responses. Patch test score correlated positively with the number of PT1 expanded TCRs, reaching significance at thresholds 8, 16 and 32 but not at 4. All patients had alopecia, a presumed autoimmune disease, so their immune response might differ from that of healthy individuals.

This clonotype was counted many times. Its specific antigen is unknown. Base qualities are missing; no much larger clone stands one base away. What this sample's time point label stands for: patch test 1, 2 weeks after DPC sensitization. According to the study, the label for this sample's treatment or condition signals: therapeutic diphenylcyclopropenone sensitization with weekly scalp DPC. Unfractionated whole blood was collected in Tempus Blood RNA tubes, and total RNA was extracted from that blood. At each patch-test visit, blood was drawn before the patch test was applied. Patients were considered eligible if aged 18 to 70, diagnosed with alopecia and deemed suitable for DPC therapy, and patients were excluded if pregnant. From a lookup of the germline V gene, CDR1 and CDR2 are SQVTM and ANQGSEA. At the junction V is shortened by 5 bases and J by 2 bases; bases outside the gene matches: 6. The CDR3 has 14 amino acids, counting the end cysteine and phenylalanine. The read is trimmed to its CDR3 DNA, 42 bases read in frame from base 1.

The library was built by means of RACE. The instrument given in TCRdb is NextSeq 500. Library preparation attached unique molecular identifiers to individual cDNA molecules for quantitative, reproducible TCR counting. In the authors' own workflow: Samples had a median of 95,638 TCRs, with a range from roughly 20,000 to 700,000. V, J and CDR3 annotation of the TCR reads was carried out using the Decombinator software suite. For the PS versus PT1 abundance plots, all samples were subsampled to the same number of TCRs (28,000). TCRs were defined as expanded if absent before sensitization and observed at least eight times at the 2-week time point. The public sequencing data were trimmed at Q25 with fastp and processed into clonotypes with MiXCR by TCRdb, which kept only in-frame beta chains. Rows with a matching CDR3 protein are joined into one entry that keeps the most common DNA and genes. TCRdb's processing, not the study's, gives the V and J calls here. The sample includes approximately 52,000 distinct CDR3 sequences, with roughly 9.6% observed a single time. The ten largest make up around 2% of the sample.

The V and J genes are TRBV29-1 and TRBJ2-1, and 7 junctional nucleotides match TRBD2. This TCR derives from a woman aged 40 to 50 with alopecia areata. Some clones in this sample may be carry-over from other donors' samples. Sequenced here: whole blood, sampled in connection with sensitization to the hapten diphenylcyclopropenone (DPC). At the DNA level, the sequence is TGCAGCGTTCGCGGCGGGAGTACCTACAATGAGCAGTTCTTC. Its amino acids are CSVRGGSTYNEQFF.